The rows below give T cell receptor beta chains drawn from one sample of a study of T cell repertoires in cytomegalovirus infection. TCRdb itself ran the reads through MiXCR, one entry per CDR3 protein. The profile shows 650,000 to 900,000 distinct CDR3 sequences, just under 30% of them singletons. These receptors' targets are unknown. The material was cultured CD8+ T cells from PBMCs, obtained from culture after CMV antigen stimulation. These receptors originate from a human donor in good health (CMV status not recorded). Some clones in this sample may be carry-over from other donors' samples. CDR3s include the opening cysteine and the closing phenylalanine or tryptophan. A D gene is named only where the DNA matches it firmly. A clone size is listed for some rows: how often the clone was seen (once, few, many), or a class if it is expanded.

len: 17
v_gene: TRBV20-1
j_gene: TRBJ2-3
d_gene: TRBD2
abundance: -
CDR3nt: TGCAGTGCTACGGAGGGTCTCGGGGGGGGATACACAGATACGCAGTATTTT
CDR3aa: CSATEGLGGGYTDTQYF

len: 15
v_gene: TRBV28
j_gene: TRBJ1-1
d_gene: -
abundance: -
CDR3nt: TGTGCCAGCCGGGTACAGGGCTTGATGAACACTGATGCTTTCTTT
CDR3aa: CASRVQGLMNTDAFF

len: 12
v_gene: TRBV7-6
j_gene: TRBJ2-2
d_gene: -
abundance: few
CDR3nt: TGTGCCAGCAGCTTAATAGAGGGGGAGCTGTTTTTT
CDR3aa: CASSLIEGELFF

len: 15
v_gene: TRBV4-1
j_gene: TRBJ1-2
d_gene: -
abundance: few
CDR3nt: TGCGCCAGCAGCCAGAGGCACAACCGGGTCGATGGCTACACCTTC
CDR3aa: CASSQRHNRVDGYTF

len: 12
v_gene: TRBV15
j_gene: TRBJ2-5
d_gene: -
abundance: few
CDR3nt: TGTGCCACCAGCCTTGTTCAAGAGACCCAGTACTTC
CDR3aa: CATSLVQETQYF

len: 14
v_gene: TRBV10-3
j_gene: TRBJ1-2
d_gene: TRBD1
abundance: -
CDR3nt: TGTGCCATCAGTGAGCCGGGACAGGGCTATGGCTACACCTTC
CDR3aa: CAISEPGQGYGYTF

len: 16
v_gene: TRBV4-2
j_gene: TRBJ1-2
d_gene: -
abundance: -
CDR3nt: TGTGCCAGCAGCCAAGAACGGAGGGGCGAGGGGTATGGCTACACCTTC
CDR3aa: CASSQERRGEGYGYTF

len: 16
v_gene: TRBV9
j_gene: TRBJ1-5
d_gene: TRBD1
abundance: -
CDR3nt: TGTGCCAGCAGCCCCGGGACAGTGAATAGCAATCAGCCCCAGCATTTT
CDR3aa: CASSPGTVNSNQPQHF

len: 13
v_gene: TRBV6-6
j_gene: TRBJ1-1
d_gene: -
abundance: few
CDR3nt: TGTGCCAGCAGAGTAGGGGTCGCCACTGAAGCTTTCTTT
CDR3aa: CASRVGVATEAFF

len: 17
v_gene: TRBV6-1
j_gene: TRBJ2-1
d_gene: -
abundance: many
CDR3nt: TGTGCCAGCAGTGAATGGCGAACGGGGCGGCTTAACAATGAGCAGTTCTTC
CDR3aa: CASSEWRTGRLNNEQFF

len: 16
v_gene: TRBV12-3/TRBV12-4
j_gene: TRBJ2-2
d_gene: -
abundance: -
CDR3nt: TGTGCCAGCAGTCCTCCGGGGGGCACTCACACCGGGGAGCTGTTTTTT
CDR3aa: CASSPPGGTHTGELFF

len: 14
v_gene: TRBV28
j_gene: TRBJ1-5
d_gene: -
abundance: many
CDR3nt: TGTGCCAGCAGTTACCCAGGGGCTGATCAGCCCCAGCATTTT
CDR3aa: CASSYPGADQPQHF

len: 15
v_gene: TRBV6-6
j_gene: TRBJ1-2
d_gene: -
abundance: once
CDR3nt: TGTGCCAGCAGTGCGGCAGGCGATTTCAACTACGGCTACACCTTC
CDR3aa: CASSAAGDFNYGYTF

len: 15
v_gene: TRBV19
j_gene: TRBJ2-1
d_gene: TRBD1
abundance: -
CDR3nt: TGTGCCAGTAGGGCTACAGGGGGCCATTACAATGAGCAGTTCTTC
CDR3aa: CASRATGGHYNEQFF

len: 14
v_gene: TRBV7-3
j_gene: TRBJ2-1
d_gene: -
abundance: -
CDR3nt: TGTGCCAGCAGCTGGCGACCTACAGCGGATGAGCAGTTCTTC
CDR3aa: CASSWRPTADEQFF

len: 14
v_gene: TRBV6-1
j_gene: TRBJ2-2
d_gene: -
abundance: once
CDR3nt: TGTGCCAGCAGTGAAGTTGGGGACACCGGGGAGCTGTTTTTT
CDR3aa: CASSEVGDTGELFF

len: 15
v_gene: TRBV29-1
j_gene: TRBJ2-1
d_gene: -
abundance: -
CDR3nt: TGCAGCGTTCTACAGGGCCACCTCTCCTACAATGAGCAGTTCTTC
CDR3aa: CSVLQGHLSYNEQFF